This TCR beta chain was obtained from a study of T cell responses to AZD1222 COVID-19 vaccine. A remark on this clone: What it binds is unknown.

Points from the study as a whole: Among vaccine-associated CD4 TCRs, coverage spanned spike, with dominance at 160-218 and 743-854. Just six or seven AZD1222 recipients tested seropositive at baseline.

V was shortened by 2 bases and J by 9 bases, with 17 bases between the two germline ends. The CDR3 totals 15 residues. CDR1 and CDR2 from the germline V gene are KGHSH and LQKENI. Some clones are missing from TCRdb's copy, which holds only in-frame ones; the method was immunoSEQ multiplex PCR. Of tens of thousands of clones in the sample, roughly nine tenths were seen once. The V call is TRBV18, the J call TRBJ1-5; possible D gene TRBD1, 5 bases. This TCR was sampled from an adult in good health. Sequenced material: peripheral blood, taken on day 0 of AZD1222 vaccination. Here the CDR3 reads CASSPKPGGNGPQHF. CDR3 in DNA: TGTGCCAGCTCACCAAAGCCGGGGGGGAACGGGCCCCAGCATTTT.